This T cell receptor beta chain was sequenced in a study of early T cells in non-severe SARS-CoV-2 infection. Study information: Unpaired chains resulted from sequencing bulk RNA of unsorted whole blood.

Germline CDR1 SQVTM, CDR2 ANQGSEA. The CDR3 length is 12 residues. With V trimmed by 4 bases and J by 10 bases, 5 bases remained unmatched. General study findings and limits: Anti-spike CD8 specificities were favored by VDJdb matching, whose results missed private and CD4 specificities.

With regard to this clonotype: No antigen is known for it.

As part of library construction, unique molecular identifiers were attached to individual cDNA molecules. TCRdb passed the 5' RACE reads through MiXCR, listing each CDR3 protein once. The sample contains fewer than 100,000 distinct CDR3 sequences, roughly 6% of which appear only once. This clonotype originated in an adult who was a healthcare worker with PCR-confirmed SARS-CoV-2 infection or an uninfected control (not recorded which). Sequences were obtained from whole blood. This chain links TRBV29-1 with TRBJ1-2; TRBD1 agrees at 11 bases. CDR3 sequence (DNA): TGCAGCGTTGGGGGACAGGGGGAAGACTACACCTTC. Its translation is CSVGGQGEDYTF. Full variable domain (outside the CDR3, taken from reference TRBV29-1 and TRBJ1-2): SAVISQKPSRDICQRGTSLTIQCQVDSQVTMMFWYRQQPGQSLTLIATANQGSEATYESGFVIDKFPISRPNLTFSTLTVSNMSPEDSSIYLCSVGGQGEDYTFGSGTRLTVV.